This T cell receptor beta chain derives from a study of cytotoxic CD8 clonotypes in ibrutinib-treated CLL. The table came from immunoSEQ multiplex PCR; TCRdb's copy has only in-frame clones and leaves some out. The sample has more than 200,000 clones, about four fifths seen once. V dropped 5 bases and J dropped 3; count of bases not matched to a gene: 9. This CDR3 region has 16 residues. The V gene's germline CDR1 is SGHVS and CDR2 FNYEAQ. Source: PBMCs, taken after 12 months of ibrutinib treatment. The chain uses TRBV7-6 and TRBJ1-4, with 7 bases matching TRBD1. The clonotype was recovered from a human donor with chronic lymphocytic leukemia. The CDR3 sequence is CASSGKTGVSNEKLFF. CDR3 nucleotides: TGTGCCAGCAGCGGCAAAACAGGGGTTTCTAATGAAAAACTGTTTTTT.